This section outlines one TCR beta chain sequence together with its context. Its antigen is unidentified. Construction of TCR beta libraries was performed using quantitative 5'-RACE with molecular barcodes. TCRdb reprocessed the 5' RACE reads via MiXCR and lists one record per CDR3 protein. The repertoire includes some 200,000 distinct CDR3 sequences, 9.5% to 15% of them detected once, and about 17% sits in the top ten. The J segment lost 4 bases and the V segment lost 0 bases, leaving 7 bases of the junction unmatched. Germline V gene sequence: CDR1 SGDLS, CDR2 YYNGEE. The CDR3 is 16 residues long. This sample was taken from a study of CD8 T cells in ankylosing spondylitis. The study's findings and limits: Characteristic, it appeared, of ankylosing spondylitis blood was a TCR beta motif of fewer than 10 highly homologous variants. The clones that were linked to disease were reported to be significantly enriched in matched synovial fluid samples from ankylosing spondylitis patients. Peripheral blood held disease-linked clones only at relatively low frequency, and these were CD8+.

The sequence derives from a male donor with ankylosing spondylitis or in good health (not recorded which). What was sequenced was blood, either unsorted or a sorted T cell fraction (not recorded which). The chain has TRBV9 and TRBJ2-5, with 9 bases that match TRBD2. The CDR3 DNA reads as TGTGCCAGCAGCGTAGGGGCGGGGGGGCCTGGAGAGACCCAGTACTTC. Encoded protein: CASSVGAGGPGETQYF.